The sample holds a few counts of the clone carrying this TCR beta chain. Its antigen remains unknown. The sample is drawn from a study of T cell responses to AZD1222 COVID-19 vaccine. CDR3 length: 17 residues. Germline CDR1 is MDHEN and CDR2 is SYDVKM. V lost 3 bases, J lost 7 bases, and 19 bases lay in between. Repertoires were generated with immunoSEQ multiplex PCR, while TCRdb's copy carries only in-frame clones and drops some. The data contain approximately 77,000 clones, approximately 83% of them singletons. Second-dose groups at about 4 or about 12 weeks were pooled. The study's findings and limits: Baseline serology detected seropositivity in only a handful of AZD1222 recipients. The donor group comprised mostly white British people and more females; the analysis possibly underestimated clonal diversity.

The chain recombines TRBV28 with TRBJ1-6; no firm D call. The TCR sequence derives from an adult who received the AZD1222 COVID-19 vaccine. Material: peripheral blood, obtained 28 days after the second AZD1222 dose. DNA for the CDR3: TGTGCCAGCAGTTTCTTGGTCATATCCCTTTTAAATTCACCCCTCCACTTT. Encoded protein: CASSFLVISLLNSPLHF. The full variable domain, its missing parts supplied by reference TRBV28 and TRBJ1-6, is DVKVTQSSRYLVKRTGEKVFLECVQDMDHENMFWYRQDPGLGLRLIYFSYDVKMKEKGDIPEGYSVSREKKERFSLILESASTNQTSMYLCASSFLVISLLNSPLHFGNGTRLTVT.